This T cell receptor (beta chain) was identified during a study of blood T cell repertoires in COVID-19. Study background: COVID-19 samples collected from the United States, Italy and Spain covered acute and convalescent phases. Nucleic acid was either cDNA or gDNA, and it came from T cells, B-cell-depleted T cells, or PBMCs.

The authors' processing: For nucleated cells, counts were estimated from reference gene primer amplification. TCRdb's table, derived via immunoSEQ multiplex PCR, lists solely in-frame clones and lacks some. V and J calls and clone size are those listed in that table; D and trimming were worked out from the DNA. The table shows nearly 350,000 clones, with around nine tenths occurring only once. One Seattle source followed patients from active infection through their disease course. Per germline, CDR1 SGHVS and CDR2 FQNEAQ. This CDR3 region has 13 residues. Trimming took 5 bases from V and 7 from J; bases not matched to a gene: 5. This clone occurred once.

The sample was peripheral blood. The receptor was derived from a woman in her seventies with COVID-19, enrolled during active disease. This chain links TRBV7-8 with TRBJ1-3; 7 nucleotides agree with TRBD1. The CDR3 sequence is CASSTSTGNTIYF. CDR3 DNA sequence: TGTGCCAGCAGCACCTCGACAGGGAACACCATATATTTT.